This TCR beta chain originates from a study of control samples from healthy donors and cancer patients. Only in-frame clones appear in the TCRdb table, and some are missing; sequencing was by immunoSEQ multiplex PCR. The profile shows about 49,000 clones, 85% to 95% of them singletons. CDR1 is KGHSH and CDR2 is LQKENI in the germline V gene. This CDR3 region has 14 residues. Deletions cut 4 bases from V and 4 bases from J, with 10 bases between. This TCR was recovered from a man under 40 with colorectal cancer. The chain carries TRBV18 and TRBJ2-2, with TRBD2 as a possible D gene (6 bases). The sequencing input was PBMCs. CDR3 sequence: CASSQGLSTGELFF. The DNA of the CDR3 is TGTGCCAGCTCACAGGGACTCTCCACCGGGGAGCTGTTTTTT.